The rows below give T cell receptor beta chains drawn from one sample of a study of blood T cells in healthy people across ages. TCRdb re-called the 5' RACE reads through MiXCR, storing one row per CDR3 protein. The table lists 730,000 or so distinct CDR3 sequences, approximately 39% of them singletons. Sequencing was performed on blood. All receptors derive from a woman aged 60-70 years in good health. Both conserved end residues are part of each CDR3. A D gene is named only where the DNA matches it firmly. Clone size is given for some rows only: seen once, a few or many times, or a class if the clone is expanded.

V	J	size	D	CDR3	DNA
TRBV27	TRBJ2-1	.	TRBD2	CASSLHAGTSAHNEQFF	TGTGCCAGCAGTTTGCATGCAGGGACTAGCGCCCACAATGAGCAGTTCTTC
TRBV20-1	TRBJ2-1	.	TRBD2	CSASRLREGGYNEQFF	TGCAGTGCTAGTCGTTTGCGGGAGGGTGGGTACAATGAGCAGTTCTTC
TRBV20-1	TRBJ2-1	few	.	CSAGGAEQFF	TGCAGTGCTGGAGGGGCGGAGCAGTTCTTC
TRBV4-2	TRBJ2-3	.	.	CASSQGVEDAQYF	TGTGCCAGCAGCCAAGGGGTGGAAGATGCGCAGTATTTT
TRBV15	TRBJ1-1	few	.	CATSRDRDISSAEAFF	TGTGCCACCAGCAGAGATCGGGACATCTCCTCGGCTGAAGCTTTCTTT
TRBV20-1	TRBJ2-3	few	TRBD2	CSASTSGSPADTQYF	TGCAGTGCTAGCACTAGCGGATCCCCGGCAGATACGCAGTATTTT
TRBV11-1	TRBJ2-7	many	.	CASSLVAGIHRQEQYF	TGTGCCAGCAGCTTAGTCGCCGGGATTCACCGTCAAGAGCAGTACTTC
TRBV7-2	TRBJ2-2	.	TRBD2	CASKTSGRPGELFF	TGTGCCAGCAAAACTAGCGGGAGGCCCGGGGAGCTGTTTTTT
TRBV5-1	TRBJ2-7	.	.	CASSFGSPYEQYF	TGCGCCAGCAGCTTCGGTTCTCCCTACGAGCAGTACTTC
TRBV7-9	TRBJ2-3	few	TRBD1	CASSFGDRATQYF	TGTGCCAGCAGCTTCGGTGACAGGGCTACGCAGTATTTT
TRBV29-1	TRBJ1-2	many	.	CSVEDREGGYTF	TGCAGCGTTGAAGATCGCGAGGGGGGCTACACCTTC
TRBV27	TRBJ1-5	few	TRBD1	CASRTGVYQPQHF	TGTGCCAGCAGGACAGGGGTCTATCAGCCCCAGCATTTT
TRBV7-6	TRBJ2-5	.	TRBD2	CASSQEVGGYQETQYF	TGTGCCAGCAGCCAGGAGGTCGGGGGGTACCAAGAGACCCAGTACTTC
TRBV29-1	TRBJ2-7	.	TRBD1	CSVEGPPRRTGVGNEQYF	TGCAGCGTTGAAGGGCCACCTCGGAGGACAGGGGTTGGGAACGAGCAGTACTTC
TRBV6-2/TRBV6-3	TRBJ1-2	.	TRBD1	CASSYGGQGALGYTF	TGTGCCAGCAGCTACGGAGGACAGGGGGCGCTTGGCTACACCTTC
TRBV7-9	TRBJ1-2	many	.	CASSMGTGGYTF	TGTGCCAGCAGCATGGGTACCGGTGGCTACACCTTC
TRBV3-1	TRBJ2-3	few	TRBD2	CASSQDLGGGTDTQYF	TGTGCCAGCAGCCAAGATCTGGGCGGGGGTACAGATACGCAGTATTTT
TRBV20-1	TRBJ2-5	.	TRBD2	CSARDRRLAAETQYF	TGCAGTGCTAGAGATCGCCGACTAGCGGCAGAGACCCAGTACTTC
TRBV11-1	TRBJ2-1	few	.	CASSLGEHSYNEQFF	TGTGCCAGCAGCTTAGGAGAACACTCCTACAATGAGCAGTTCTTC
TRBV6-2/TRBV6-3	TRBJ2-7	.	.	CASGPGDNSYEQYF	TGTGCCAGCGGACCGGGGGACAATAGCTACGAGCAGTACTTC
TRBV4-1	TRBJ2-1	.	TRBD2	CASSQDSTGTSGNEQFF	TGCGCCAGCAGCCAAGATAGTACCGGGACTAGCGGAAATGAGCAGTTCTTC
TRBV4-3	TRBJ2-4	.	TRBD2	CASSHGSGRVYEHYF	TGCGCCAGCAGCCATGGTAGCGGGAGAGTCTACGAGCATTACTTC
TRBV28	TRBJ2-1	.	TRBD2	CASILAPYYNEQFF	TGTGCCAGCATACTAGCGCCTTATTACAATGAGCAGTTCTTC
TRBV20-1	TRBJ2-1	once	TRBD1	CSAPPGQGIGDNEQFF	TGCAGTGCTCCCCCTGGACAGGGAATCGGGGACAATGAGCAGTTCTTC
TRBV27	TRBJ1-6	few	.	CASSPAGLYNSPLHF	TGTGCCAGCAGTCCAGCGGGGCTCTATAATTCACCCCTCCACTTT
TRBV20-1	TRBJ2-2	once	.	CSAALQGSTGELFF	TGCAGTGCTGCCCTCCAAGGTAGCACCGGGGAGCTGTTTTTT
TRBV4-3	TRBJ1-4	few	TRBD1	CASNNRGDEKLFF	TGCGCCAGCAACAACAGGGGAGACGAAAAACTGTTTTTT
TRBV6-2/TRBV6-3	TRBJ2-3	.	TRBD2	CASSYSLTSGADTQYF	TGTGCCAGCAGTTACTCGCTAACTAGCGGGGCAGATACGCAGTATTTT
TRBV29-1	TRBJ2-7	.	TRBD1	CSVEWRDRGNEQYF	TGCAGCGTTGAATGGCGGGACAGGGGCAACGAGCAGTACTTC